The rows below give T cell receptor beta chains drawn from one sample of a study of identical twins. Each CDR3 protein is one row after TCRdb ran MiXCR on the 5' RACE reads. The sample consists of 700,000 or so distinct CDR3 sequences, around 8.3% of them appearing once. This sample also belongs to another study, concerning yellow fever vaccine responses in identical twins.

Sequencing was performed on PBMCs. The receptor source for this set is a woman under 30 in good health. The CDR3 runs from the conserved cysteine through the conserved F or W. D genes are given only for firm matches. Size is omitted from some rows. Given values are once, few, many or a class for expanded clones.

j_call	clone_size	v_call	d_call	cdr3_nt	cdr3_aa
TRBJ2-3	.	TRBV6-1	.	TGTGCCAGCAGCCCGGACCCGATTAGCACAGATACGCAGTATTTT	CASSPDPISTDTQYF
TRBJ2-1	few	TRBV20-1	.	TGCAGTGCCCAGGCGACAGGCTACAATGAGCAGTTCTTC	CSAQATGYNEQFF
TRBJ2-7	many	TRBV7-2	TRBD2	TGTGCCAGCAGCTTCAAGCGGGAGGCCTCCTACGAGCAGTACTTC	CASSFKREASYEQYF
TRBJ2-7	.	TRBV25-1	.	TGTGCCAGCGGAGACTCGGTGTACGAGCAGTACTTC	CASGDSVYEQYF
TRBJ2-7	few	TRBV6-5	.	TGTGCCAGCAGTGCCTCGACCTACGAGCAGTACTTC	CASSASTYEQYF
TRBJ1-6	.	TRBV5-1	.	TGCGCCAGCAGCGGACAGCTAGGTTCACCCCTCCACTTT	CASSGQLGSPLHF
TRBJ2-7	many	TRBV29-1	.	TGCAGCGTTTCAACGACAGAGCAGCAGTACTTC	CSVSTTEQQYF
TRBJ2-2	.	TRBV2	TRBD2	TGTGCCCTTGAGGCTAGCGGGGCTAACACCGGGGAGCTGTTTTTT	CALEASGANTGELFF
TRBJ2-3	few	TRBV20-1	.	TGCAGTGCTAGGGCCCGTGGGGGGTCAGATACGCAGTATTTT	CSARARGGSDTQYF
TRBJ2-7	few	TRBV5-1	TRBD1	TGCGCCAGCAGGCTAACTCCGGGACAGGTCTACGAGCAGTACTTC	CASRLTPGQVYEQYF
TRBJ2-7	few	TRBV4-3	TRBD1	TGCGCCAGCAACCAGGACAGGGGGCTGGGCGAGCAGTACTTC	CASNQDRGLGEQYF
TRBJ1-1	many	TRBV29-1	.	TGCAGCTCCCTCCGGGGGGCAGACACTGAAGCTTTCTTT	CSSLRGADTEAFF
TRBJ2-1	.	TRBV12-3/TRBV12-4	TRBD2	TGTGCCAGCAGCCCTGCGGGGGAGGATGAGCAGTTCTTC	CASSPAGEDEQFF
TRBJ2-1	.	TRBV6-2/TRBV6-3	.	TGTGCCAGCCTTGACCCCCCGAGCTCCTACAATGAGCAGTTCTTC	CASLDPPSSYNEQFF
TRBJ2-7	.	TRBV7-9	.	TGTGCCAGCACCCCCAGGGGTAGCGCACGCGAGCAGTACTTC	CASTPRGSAREQYF
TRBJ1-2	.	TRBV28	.	TGTGCCAGCAGTTTGGCCTATGGCTACACCTTC	CASSLAYGYTF
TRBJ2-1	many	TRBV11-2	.	TGTGCCAGCAGCCCCACAGGAACCTACAATGAGCAGTTCTTC	CASSPTGTYNEQFF
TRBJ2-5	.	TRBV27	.	TGTGCCAGCAGTTTATTTGGCAGGGCCGGCGAGACCCAGTACTTC	CASSLFGRAGETQYF
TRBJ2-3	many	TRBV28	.	TGTGCCAGCAGTCGTAGCACAAGGGACACAGATACGCAGTATTTT	CASSRSTRDTDTQYF
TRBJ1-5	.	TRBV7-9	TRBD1	TGTGCCAGCAGCTTAGGGGACAGGGGCACTCAGCCCCAGCATTTT	CASSLGDRGTQPQHF